This T cell receptor (beta chain) was sequenced for a study of identical twins. Unique molecular identifiers were present on the cDNA, and a universal primer site came from template switching. Each CDR3 protein is one row after TCRdb ran MiXCR on the 5' RACE reads. Of around 500,000 distinct CDR3 sequences listed, approximately 15% are singletons. Study-level results: Clonotypes of the beta chain that were abundant in cord blood carried fewer insertions (memory repertoires showed none). Sharing of beta out-of-frame sequences by twins showed a weaker excess.

This clonotype was found a few times. What it recognizes is unknown. These records were also assigned to another study, of yellow fever vaccine responses in identical twins.

This clonotype was obtained from a young woman in good health. The sample was CD4+ T cells sorted from blood.

The CDR3 spells CASSSKDSYEQFF. The CDR3 DNA reads as TGTGCCAGCTCATCAAAGGACAGTTATGAGCAGTTCTTC. V is TRBV18 and J is TRBJ2-1, with TRBD1 as a possible D gene (6 bases). V lost 5 bases and J 8 bases, leaving 13 bases between the germline ends. In germline, CDR1 is KGHSH, CDR2 LQKENI. This CDR3 contains 13 residues. The whole variable domain, remainder taken from reference TRBV18 and TRBJ2-1, is NAGVMQNPRHLVRRRGQEARLRCSPMKGHSHVYWYRQLPEEGLKFMVYLQKENIIDESGMPKERFSAEFPKEGPSILRIQQVVRGDSAAYFCASSSKDSYEQFFGPGTRLTVL.